This T cell receptor (beta chain) stems from a study of read filtering for tumor transcriptome and immune sequencing. The wider study: Roughly 8 patients were R-ISS I, some 16 were R-ISS II, roughly seven were R-ISS III. General study findings and limits: Even smaller IR-seq throughput identified most shared clonotypes.

This clonotype was observed at least ten times. Antigen specificity is unknown. Molecular barcoded adaptors covering alpha/delta and beta/gamma chains were used on roughly 400 ng RNA. TCRdb analysed the reads with MiXCR anew, one entry per CDR3 protein. The sample includes over 50,000 distinct CDR3 sequences, 15% to 25% of them seen just once. Trimming cost V 3 bases and J 0 bases, with 9 bases left between them. The CDR3 has 14 residues. From germline, CDR1 is SGHKS and CDR2 YYEKEE (reference sequence). This chain joins TRBV5-5 and TRBJ1-1; possibly TRBD1 for D (5 bases). Sequencing used a population of CD138-negative cells sorted from bone marrow. This TCR was recovered from a donor aged 40 or older with multiple myeloma. The CDR3 region has the DNA TGTGCCAGCAGCTGGGACGAAATGAACACTGAAGCTTTCTTT. Residues: CASSWDEMNTEAFF.